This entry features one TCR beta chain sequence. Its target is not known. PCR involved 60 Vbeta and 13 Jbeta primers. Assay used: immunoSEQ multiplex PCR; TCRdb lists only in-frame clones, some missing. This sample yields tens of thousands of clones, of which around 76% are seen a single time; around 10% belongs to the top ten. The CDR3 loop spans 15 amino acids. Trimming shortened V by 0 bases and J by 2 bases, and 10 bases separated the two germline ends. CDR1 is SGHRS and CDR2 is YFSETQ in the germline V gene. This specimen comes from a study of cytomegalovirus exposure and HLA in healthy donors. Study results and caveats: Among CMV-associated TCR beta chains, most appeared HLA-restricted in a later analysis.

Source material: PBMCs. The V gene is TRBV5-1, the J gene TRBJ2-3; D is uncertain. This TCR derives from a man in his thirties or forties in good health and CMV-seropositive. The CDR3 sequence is CASSLASPSTDTQYF. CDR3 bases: TGCGCCAGCAGCTTGGCGTCCCCTTCCACAGATACGCAGTATTTT.